These 14 T cell receptor beta chains originate from one sample sequenced in a study of spatial heterogeneity in lung cancer. TCRdb fed the 5' RACE reads into MiXCR, producing one record per CDR3 protein. Altogether about 43,000 distinct CDR3 sequences are present, 22% being singletons, with the ten largest covering more than 7%. Time point specified: blood at routine non-recurrence follow-up after resection. The specimen was PBMCs, collected at follow-up. These receptor sequences come from a female donor with early-stage non-small cell lung cancer.

This clonotype was found a few times. This rearrangement joins TRBV5-1 to TRBJ2-7, with TRBD2 identical over 9 bases. The germline V gene has CDR1 SGHRS and CDR2 YFSETQ. This CDR3 region has 16 residues. J gave up 5 bases and V 3 bases, and 12 bases lay outside the gene matches. Written as DNA, the CDR3 is TGCGCCAGCAGCTACTCAATTAGCGGGAGTTTCGACGAGCAGTACTTC. Translation gives CASSYSISGSFDEQYF.

This clonotype showed up just once. V is TRBV3-1 and J is TRBJ1-1, with unresolved D. The CDR3 loop spans 12 amino acids. V was pared by 1 base and J by 5 bases, with 5 bases between. Per the germline V gene, CDR1 is LGHDT and CDR2 is YNNKEL (reference sequence). The CDR3 spells CASSQGETEAFF. The CDR3, as DNA: TGTGCCAGCAGCCAAGGGGAGACTGAAGCTTTCTTT.

The rearrangement links TRBV5-1 to TRBJ2-1; 7 bases agree with TRBD1. The CDR3 is 14 amino acids. V gave up 8 bases and J gave up 3 bases; unmatched junction bases: 8. Germline V gene lookup returns CDR1 SGHRS and CDR2 YFSETQ. CDR3 in amino acids: CASRSQGVYNEQFF. CDR3 DNA: TGCGCCAGTCGTTCTCAGGGGGTCTACAATGAGCAGTTCTTC. Combining the CDR3 with reference TRBV5-1 and TRBJ2-1 gives the whole variable domain KAGVTQTPRYLIKTRGQQVTLSCSPISGHRSVSWYQQTPGQGLQFLFEYFSETQRNKGNFPGRFSGRQFSNSRSEMNVSTLELGDSALYLCASRSQGVYNEQFFGPGTRLTVL.

This chain joins TRBV5-1 and TRBJ1-4; D gene unclear. Per germline, CDR1 SGHRS and CDR2 YFSETQ. V lost 7 bases, J lost 2 bases, and 12 bases lay in between. CDR3 length: 14 amino acids. This CDR3 reads CASGRTATNEKLFF. CDR3 in DNA: TGCGCCAGCGGCAGGACGGCTACTAATGAAAAACTGTTTTTT.

This chain joins TRBV5-1 and TRBJ2-5; the match to TRBD1 covers 12 bases. V lost 4 bases and J lost 6; bases outside the gene matches: 16. This CDR3 contains 18 residues. CDR1 and CDR2 from the germline V gene are SGHRS and YFSETQ. This chain's CDR3 is CASSLWDRGPTDHQTQYF. The DNA of the CDR3 is TGCGCCAGCAGCCTTTGGGACAGGGGGCCCACGGACCACCAGACCCAGTACTTC.

This clonotype was counted many times. This chain joins TRBV29-1 and TRBJ2-7; D is tentatively TRBD1 or TRBD2 (5 bases each). This CDR3 comprises 12 residues. Germline values: CDR1 SQVTM, CDR2 ANQGSEA. V lost 4 bases to trimming and J lost 5 bases, with 12 bases between them. The CDR3 DNA follows: TGCAGCGTTGGGGGACCCCATAACGAGCAGTACGTC. Its protein product is CSVGGPHNEQYV.

The rearrangement joins TRBV29-1 to TRBJ2-1; D gene uncertain. CDR3 length equals 11 residues. V was pared by 4 bases and J by 8 bases, with 9 bases between. The germline V gene encodes CDR1 SQVTM and CDR2 ANQGSEA. The CDR3 DNA reads TGCAGCGTTGTTTTTCCCGATGAGCAGTTCTTC. It is translated as CSVVFPDEQFF.

This clonotype turned up a few times. The V gene is TRBV18, the J gene TRBJ2-5; possibly TRBD2 for D (5 bases). Germline V CDR1 and CDR2: KGHSH, LQKENI. Trimming stripped 2 bases from V and 5 bases from J, with 15 bases between. The CDR3 has 15 amino acids. The CDR3 here is CASSPEASSTETQYF. The CDR3 DNA reads as TGTGCCAGCTCACCAGAGGCTAGCTCGACGGAGACCCAGTACTTC.

The chain employs TRBV29-1 and TRBJ2-3; no definite D call. The CDR3 contains 13 residues. Germline CDR1 is SQVTM and CDR2 is ANQGSEA. V lost 8 bases and J 6 bases, leaving 18 bases between the germline ends. CDR3 bases: TGCAGCTCATCCGGCTGGGGTGGTGATACGCAGTATTTT. Residues: CSSSGWGGDTQYF.

This clonotype was seen a few times. The chain has TRBV18 and TRBJ2-7, with 7 bases identical to TRBD2. V gave up 2 bases and J gave up 3 bases; unmatched junction bases: 7. The CDR3 is made up of 15 amino acids. Germline V gene sequence: CDR1 KGHSH, CDR2 LQKENI. The CDR3 reads CASSPVGLEDYEQYF. Here the CDR3 DNA reads TGTGCCAGCTCACCAGTAGGACTAGAGGACTACGAGCAGTACTTC.

Many counts were recorded for this clonotype. In DNA form, the CDR3 reads TGTGCCAGCAGCCAAGGGGTGTTTGGGGCTGGGTTAACTGAAGCTTTCTTT. This translates into CASSQGVFGAGLTEAFF. The chain is built from TRBV3-1 and TRBJ1-1, with D perhaps TRBD1 (5 bases). V gave up 1 base and J gave up 5 bases, with 20 bases separating them. This CDR3 is 17 amino acids long. From germline, CDR1 is LGHDT and CDR2 YNNKEL (reference sequence). The entire variable domain, with the rest obtained from reference TRBV3-1 and TRBJ1-1, is as follows: DTAVSQTPKYLVTQMGNDKSIKCEQNLGHDTMYWYKQDSKKFLKIMFSYNNKELIINETVPNRFSPKSPDKAHLNLHINSLELGDSAVYFCASSQGVFGAGLTEAFFGQGTRLTVV.

The chain links TRBV9 to TRBJ2-3; D unresolved. Germline V lookup: CDR1 SGDLS, CDR2 YYNGEE. Trimming removed 4 bases from V and 5 bases from J, with 11 bases in between. This CDR3 region has 13 residues. The CDR3 spells CASSPSPVDTQYF. The CDR3 bases are TGTGCCAGCAGCCCCTCGCCGGTAGATACGCAGTATTTT.

In this sample, this clonotype turned up many times. The chain uses TRBV20-1 and TRBJ1-1; D is uncertain. V was shortened by 4 bases and J by 0 bases, with 12 bases between the two germline ends. The CDR3 extends over 14 amino acids. CDR1 DFQATT and CDR2 SNEGSKA come from the germline V gene (reference sequence). The CDR3 DNA follows: TGCAGTGCTATTAGTGGACGGTTGAACACTGAAGCTTTCTTT. This translates into CSAISGRLNTEAFF.

This clonotype was detected many times. The chain carries TRBV5-1 and TRBJ1-1; D unresolved. CDR1 is SGHRS and CDR2 is YFSETQ in the germline V gene. Trimming removed 5 bases from V and 1 base from J, with 12 bases in between. The CDR3 contains 14 residues. The DNA for the CDR3 is TGCGCCAGCAGTCGTAACACAGAGAACACTGAAGCTTTCTTT. The encoded protein is CASSRNTENTEAFF.